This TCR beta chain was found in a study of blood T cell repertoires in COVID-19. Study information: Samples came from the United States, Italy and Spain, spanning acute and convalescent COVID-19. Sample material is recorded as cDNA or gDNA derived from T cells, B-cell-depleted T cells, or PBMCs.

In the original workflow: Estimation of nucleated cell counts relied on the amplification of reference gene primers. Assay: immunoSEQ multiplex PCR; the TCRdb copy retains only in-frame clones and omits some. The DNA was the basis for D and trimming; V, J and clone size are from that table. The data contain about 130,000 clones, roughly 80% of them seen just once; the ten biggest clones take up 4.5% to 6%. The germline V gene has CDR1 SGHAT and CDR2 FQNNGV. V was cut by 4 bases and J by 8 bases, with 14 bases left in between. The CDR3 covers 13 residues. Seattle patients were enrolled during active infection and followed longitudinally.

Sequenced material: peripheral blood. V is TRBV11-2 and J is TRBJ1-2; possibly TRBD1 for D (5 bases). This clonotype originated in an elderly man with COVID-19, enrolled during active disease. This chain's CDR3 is CASSSRVPQGYTF. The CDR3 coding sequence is TGTGCCAGCAGCTCCAGGGTGCCGCAAGGCTACACCTTC.